The 30 T cell receptor beta chains given below trace back to one sample, sequenced in a study of blood T cells in healthy people across ages. Alongside a J-beta primer mix, a sample-barcoded 5' primer served in a second PCR lasting about 7 to 12 cycles. A single record per CDR3 protein comes from TCRdb applying MiXCR to the 5' RACE reads. The data show 1,800,000 or so distinct CDR3 sequences, roughly two fifths seen once. What was sequenced was blood. The receptors derive from a human donor in good health.

The V gene is TRBV14, the J gene TRBJ2-2; D is ambiguous. The CDR3 runs 14 residues. Trimming cost V 8 bases and J 3 bases, with 13 bases left between them. CDR1 and CDR2 from the germline V gene are SGHDN and FVKESK. The CDR3, as DNA: TGTGCCAGCGCCCGTCACGTGTACACCGGGGAGCTGTTTTTT. Protein product: CASARHVYTGELFF.

This clonotype was observed a handful of times. This sequence joins TRBV10-3 and TRBJ2-5; tentative D call: TRBD1 (6 bases). With 5 bases removed from V and 0 bases from J, the gap between germline ends came to 10 bases. CDR3 length equals 14 residues. Germline assignment: CDR1 ENHRY and CDR2 SYGVKD. CDR3 nucleotide sequence: TGTGCCATCAGTCAGGGGCCGAACCAAGAGACCCAGTACTTC. This encodes CAISQGPNQETQYF.

This chain uses TRBV27 with TRBJ2-5; no clear D gene. From germline, CDR1 is MNHEY and CDR2 SMNVEV (reference sequence). The V and J ends lost 8 bases and 4 bases respectively, with 8 bases between them. This CDR3 has 11 residues. The CDR3 DNA is TGTGCCAGCTGGGGATCAGAGACCCAGTACTTC. It encodes CASWGSETQYF.

The chain links TRBV28 to TRBJ1-4; maybe TRBD1 (5 bases). The CDR3 spans 12 residues. Germline V gene sequence: CDR1 MDHEN, CDR2 SYDVKM. The V end was cut by 10 bases, the J end by 5 bases, with 11 bases between. CDR3 DNA sequence: TGTGCCATTTCGACAGCGAATGAAAAACTGTTTTTT. This translates into CAISTANEKLFF.

The chain has TRBV2 and TRBJ1-2; the D gene is possibly TRBD1 (6 bases). Germline V lookup: CDR1 SNHLY, CDR2 FYNNEI. This CDR3 contains 12 residues. Trimming took 4 bases from V and 6 from J, leaving 9 bases between them. The CDR3 protein is CASSAAGDGYTF. As DNA, the CDR3 is TGTGCCAGCAGTGCCGCAGGGGATGGCTACACCTTC.

Comments on this clonotype: At one end the junction does not follow the germline gene, possibly because of a read error. J is TRBJ2-3 and V is TRBV12-3 or TRBV12-4; 8 nucleotides match TRBD1. The CDR3 consists of 15 residues. Here the CDR3 reads CASSPTGARTDAQYF. The CDR3 DNA reads as TGTGCCAGCAGTCCGACAGGGGCAAGGACAGATGCGCAGTATTTT.

This chain uses TRBV6-5 with TRBJ2-4; TRBD1 agrees at 11 bases. The CDR3 runs 15 residues. Germline loops: CDR1 MNHEY, CDR2 SVGAGI. With 5 bases clipped from V and 13 bases from J, the junction kept 13 bases outside the gene matches. The CDR3 region is CASSKAGTGGYGQYF. CDR3 nucleotide sequence: TGTGCCAGCAGTAAAGCCGGGACAGGGGGTTACGGGCAGTACTTC.

The genes are TRBV7-8 and TRBJ1-5, with D possibly TRBD1 on 5 matching bases. This CDR3 region has 14 residues. From germline, CDR1 is SGHVS and CDR2 FQNEAQ. V lost 8 bases to trimming and J lost 0 bases, with 11 bases between them. The CDR3 spells CASGDLYSNQPQHF. Written as DNA, the CDR3 is TGTGCCAGCGGGGACCTATATAGCAATCAGCCCCAGCATTTT.

J is TRBJ1-1 and V is TRBV9; no firm D call. Germline V gene sequence: CDR1 SGDLS, CDR2 YYNGEE. The V end lost 7 bases, the J end lost 0 bases, and 16 bases lay between the germline ends. The CDR3 loop spans 15 amino acids. DNA of the CDR3: TGTGCCAGCGAAAGTTCAATGGTGCTGAACACTGAAGCTTTCTTT. Residues: CASESSMVLNTEAFF.

The rearrangement joins TRBV10-3 to TRBJ1-5; TRBD1 matches at 8 bases. Looked up from germline, CDR1 is ENHRY and CDR2 is SYGVKD. This CDR3 is 13 amino acids long. J gave up 5 bases and V 7 bases, and 4 bases lay outside the gene matches. The CDR3 nucleotides are TGTGCCATCAAAGGACAGGGTCATCAGCCCCAGCATTTT. Protein product: CAIKGQGHQPQHF.

This clonotype was observed a few times. The chain recombines TRBV4-3 with TRBJ2-1; D gene uncertain. The V end lost 2 bases, the J end lost 9 bases, and 8 bases lay between the germline ends. This CDR3 comprises 12 residues. Per germline, CDR1 LGHNA and CDR2 YSLEER. CDR3 sequence reads: CASSQQRGEQFF. DNA of the CDR3: TGCGCCAGCAGCCAACAAAGAGGTGAGCAGTTCTTC.

The chain recombines TRBV7-2 with TRBJ2-4; 10 bases align to TRBD2. With the DNA end fitting TRBJ2-7 better, the J assignment may be wrong. The CDR3 is 14 amino acids. Looked up from germline, CDR1 is SGHTA and CDR2 is FQGNSA. The CDR3 coding sequence is TGTGCCAGCAGCCCCCAGCGGGGGGGGTACGAGCAGTACTTC. Protein sequence: CASSPQRGGYEQYF.

V gene TRBV18 combines with J gene TRBJ2-1; possible D gene TRBD2, 5 bases. The CDR3 has 16 residues. Germline-derived CDR1 and CDR2 are KGHSH and LQKENI. Trimming removed 6 bases at V and 9 bases at J, with 24 bases between. CDR3 nucleotides: TGTGCCAGCTCCCGCGAGGCAGGAGGTCCGTTACGTGAGCAGTTCTTC. This gives the protein CASSREAGGPLREQFF.

The gene calls are TRBV11-2 and TRBJ2-2, with TRBD1 identical over 8 bases. Per germline, CDR1 SGHAT and CDR2 FQNNGV. CDR3 length equals 16 residues. The V and J ends lost 7 bases and 6 bases, in that order; junction bases with no gene match: 13. The DNA for the CDR3 is TGTGCCAGCACCGCGACAGGGGTCTATGTTCCCGGGGAGCTGTTTTTT. It translates to CASTATGVYVPGELFF.

This clonotype occurred many times. The V and J genes are TRBV3-1 and TRBJ1-2; 8 nucleotides agree with TRBD1. The CDR3 is 12 residues long. V lost 3 bases to trimming and J lost 6 bases; unmatched junction nucleotides: 0. The germline CDR1 and CDR2 sequences are LGHDT and YNNKEL (reference sequence). As DNA, the CDR3 is TGTGCCAGCAGCCAGGACAGGGATGGCTACACCTTC. This encodes CASSQDRDGYTF. Together with reference TRBV3-1 and TRBJ1-2, the CDR3 gives the full variable domain: DTAVSQTPKYLVTQMGNDKSIKCEQNLGHDTMYWYKQDSKKFLKIMFSYNNKELIINETVPNRFSPKSPDKAHLNLHINSLELGDSAVYFCASSQDRDGYTFGSGTRLTVV.

The chain joins TRBV7-2 to TRBJ1-3; D remains unclear. The CDR3 covers 15 residues. V was cut by 3 bases and J by 2 bases, with 11 bases left in between. Germline V gives CDR1 SGHTA, CDR2 FQGNSA. For the CDR3, the DNA is TGTGCCAGCAGCTTGTCCCCCAGCCCTGGAAACACCATATATTTT. Protein product: CASSLSPSPGNTIYF.

As concerns this clonotype: One end of the junction does not line up with germline, which may come from a read error. This chain joins TRBV7-2 and TRBJ2-3; 12 bases line up with TRBD2. Germline CDR1 is SGHTA and CDR2 is FQGNSA. There are 17 residues in the CDR3. CDR3: CASTLRRTSGVTDTQYF. CDR3 coding DNA: TGTGCCAGCACCTTACGAAGGACTAGCGGGGTGACAGATACGCAGTATTTT.

In its sample, this clonotype was seen a few times. This chain links TRBV20-1 with TRBJ2-3, with D hard to call. CDR1 is DFQATT and CDR2 is SNEGSKA in the germline V gene (reference sequence). V gave up 4 bases and J gave up 5 bases, with 16 bases separating them. The CDR3 is made up of 14 amino acids. The CDR3 DNA follows: TGCAGTGCTACTAAATTGGGGTCCCTAGATACGCAGTATTTT. Its protein product is CSATKLGSLDTQYF.

This clonotype has only one observation. This chain joins TRBV20-1 and TRBJ2-5; TRBD1 might be the D (6 bases). Deletions cut 5 bases from V and 5 bases from J, with 12 bases between. The CDR3 is made up of 12 amino acids. Germline CDR1 reads DFQATT; CDR2 reads SNEGSKA (reference sequence). The chain's CDR3 is CSAFSQGETQYF. Written as DNA, the CDR3 is TGCAGTGCTTTCTCCCAGGGGGAGACCCAGTACTTC.

The V and J genes are TRBV20-1 and TRBJ1-6, with unresolved D. The V end lost 5 bases, the J end lost 0 bases, and 11 bases lay between the germline ends. The germline V gene encodes CDR1 DFQATT and CDR2 SNEGSKA (reference sequence). This CDR3 is built from 15 residues. The CDR3 DNA is TGCAGTGCTCTAGCAGCCAGCTCCTATAATTCACCCCTCCACTTT. Protein: CSALAASSYNSPLHF.

V is TRBV9 and J is TRBJ2-5; TRBD1 might be the D (6 bases). The J call may be in error: the DNA end matches TRBJ2-7 better. This CDR3 region has 15 residues. Germline V gene lookup returns CDR1 SGDLS and CDR2 YYNGEE. CDR3 nucleotides: TGTGCCAGCAGCCCATACGGACAGTCGCGGTACGAGCAGTACTTC. This codes for CASSPYGQSRYEQYF.

The CDR3 nucleotides are TGCGCCAGCAGCCCGTGGACAGAGACCTACGAGCAGTACTTC. Translating gives CASSPWTETYEQYF. The chain carries TRBV5-1 and TRBJ2-7, with D perhaps matching TRBD1 (6 bases). The CDR3 sequence is 14 residues long. From germline, CDR1 is SGHRS and CDR2 YFSETQ. V lost 4 bases and J lost 2, with 13 bases in between.

The rearrangement links TRBV9 to TRBJ2-4; D not resolved. The J call may be in error: the DNA end matches TRBJ2-7 better. The CDR3 totals 15 residues. Looked up from germline, CDR1 is SGDLS and CDR2 is YYNGEE. The CDR3 nucleotides are TGTGCCAGCAGCGTAGGTTATTCCGAAACCTACGAGCAGTACTTC. Amino acids: CASSVGYSETYEQYF.

The chain carries TRBV7-2 and TRBJ2-3, with D perhaps TRBD1 or TRBD2 (6 bases each). This CDR3 comprises 14 residues. Germline CDR1 SGHTA, CDR2 FQGNSA. Trimming pared 5 bases from V and 4 bases from J, leaving 13 bases between. The CDR3 nucleotides read TGTGCCAGCAGCCCGAGTAGGGGGGCAGATACGCAGTATTTT. It translates to CASSPSRGADTQYF.

This clonotype was counted only a few times. This sequence joins TRBV4-2 and TRBJ1-2; perhaps TRBD1 as D (6 bases). The V gene lost 4 bases and the J gene lost 4 bases, with 13 bases spanning the gap. This CDR3 contains 14 residues. Germline-derived CDR1 and CDR2 are LGHNA and YNFKEQ. CDR3 sequence: CASSPMDRPYGYTF. The CDR3 DNA reads TGTGCCAGCAGCCCGATGGACAGACCCTATGGCTACACCTTC.

The rearrangement joins TRBV7-2 to TRBJ1-1, with 10 nucleotides matching TRBD1. Germline trimming cut 5 bases from V and 4 bases from J; bases unmatched to any gene: 10. Germline V gene lookup returns CDR1 SGHTA and CDR2 FQGNSA. There are 16 residues in the CDR3. CDR3 in DNA: TGTGCCAGCAGCGCCCGACAGGGGGCGGGGGTCACTGAAGCTTTCTTT. This translates into CASSARQGAGVTEAFF.

The chain is built from TRBV12-3 or TRBV12-4 and TRBJ1-4, with 8 nucleotides matching TRBD1. This CDR3 spans 15 amino acids. V was pared by 5 bases and J by 2 bases, with 4 bases of the junction left unmatched. CDR3 nucleotide sequence: TGTGCCAGCAGTCGGTCAGGGGGCACTAATGAAAAACTGTTTTTT. It translates to CASSRSGGTNEKLFF.

The chain links TRBV6-5 to TRBJ2-7; TRBD1 is a possible D gene (5 bases). The germline V gene encodes CDR1 MNHEY and CDR2 SVGAGI. V was shortened by 8 bases and J by 2 bases, with 13 bases between the two germline ends. The CDR3 has 13 residues. The CDR3 region is CASQGPGTYEQYF. The CDR3 DNA reads as TGTGCCAGCCAGGGTCCAGGGACCTACGAGCAGTACTTC.

The chain couples TRBV2 to TRBJ1-2, with D perhaps matching TRBD1 (5 bases). The CDR3 sequence is 16 residues long. Germline V gives CDR1 SNHLY, CDR2 FYNNEI. The V end was cut by 0 bases, the J end by 4 bases, with 15 bases between. The DNA for the CDR3 is TGTGCCAGCAGTGAAGCGAGTGTCAGGGCCGGCTATGGCTACACCTTC. Amino acid sequence: CASSEASVRAGYGYTF.

Note on this clonotype: This clone may be a read error of a much larger clone one base away. The CDR3 here is CSAIRTGDTEAFF. CDR3 DNA: TGCAGTGCGATTCGGACAGGGGACACTGAAGCTTTCTTT. The V gene is TRBV20-1, the J gene TRBJ1-1; 9 positions match TRBD1. The CDR3 has 13 amino acids. Trimming took 6 bases from V and 3 from J; bases not matched to a gene: 5. Germline loops: CDR1 DFQATT, CDR2 SNEGSKA (reference sequence).